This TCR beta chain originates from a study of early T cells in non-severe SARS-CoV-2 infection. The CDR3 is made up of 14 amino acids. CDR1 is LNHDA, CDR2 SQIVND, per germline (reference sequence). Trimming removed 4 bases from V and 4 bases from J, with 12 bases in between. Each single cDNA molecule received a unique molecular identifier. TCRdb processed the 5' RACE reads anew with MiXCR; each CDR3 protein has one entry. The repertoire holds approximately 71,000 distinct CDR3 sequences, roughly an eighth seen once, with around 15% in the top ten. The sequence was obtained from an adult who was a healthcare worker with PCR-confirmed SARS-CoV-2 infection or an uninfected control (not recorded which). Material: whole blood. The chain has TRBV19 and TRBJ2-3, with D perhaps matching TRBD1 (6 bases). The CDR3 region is CASSTWTVADTQYF. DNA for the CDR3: TGTGCCAGTAGTACCTGGACAGTCGCAGATACGCAGTATTTT.